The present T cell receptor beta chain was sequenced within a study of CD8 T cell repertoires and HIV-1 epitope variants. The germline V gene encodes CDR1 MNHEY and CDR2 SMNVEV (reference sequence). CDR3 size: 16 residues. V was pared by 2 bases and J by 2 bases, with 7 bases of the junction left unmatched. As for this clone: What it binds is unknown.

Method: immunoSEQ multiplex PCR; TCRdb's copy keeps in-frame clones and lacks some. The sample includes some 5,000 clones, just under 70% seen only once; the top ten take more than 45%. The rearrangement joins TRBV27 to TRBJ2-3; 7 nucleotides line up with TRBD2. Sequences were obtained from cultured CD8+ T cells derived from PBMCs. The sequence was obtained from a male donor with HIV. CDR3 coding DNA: TGTGCCAGCAGTTTAGGACTAGGGCGGGACACAGATACGCAGTATTTT. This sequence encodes CASSLGLGRDTDTQYF.